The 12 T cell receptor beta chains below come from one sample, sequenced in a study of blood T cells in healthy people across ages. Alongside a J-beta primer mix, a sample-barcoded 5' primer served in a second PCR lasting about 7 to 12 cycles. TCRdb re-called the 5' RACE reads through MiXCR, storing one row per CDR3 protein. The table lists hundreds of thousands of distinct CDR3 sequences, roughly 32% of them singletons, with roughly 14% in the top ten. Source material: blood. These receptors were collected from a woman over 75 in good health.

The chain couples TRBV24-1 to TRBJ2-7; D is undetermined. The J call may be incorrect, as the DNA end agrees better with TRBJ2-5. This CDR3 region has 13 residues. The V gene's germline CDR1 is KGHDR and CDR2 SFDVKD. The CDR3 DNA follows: TGTGCCACCAGTGACTCCGGGTCAGAGACCCAGTACTTC. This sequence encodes CATSDSGSETQYF.

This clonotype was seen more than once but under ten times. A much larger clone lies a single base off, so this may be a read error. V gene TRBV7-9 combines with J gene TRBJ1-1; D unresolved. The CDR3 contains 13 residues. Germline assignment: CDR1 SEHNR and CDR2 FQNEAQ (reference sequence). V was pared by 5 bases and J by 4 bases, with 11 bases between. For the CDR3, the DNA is TGTGCCAGCAGCCCGACGGTGAGCACTGAAGCTTTCTTT. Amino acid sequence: CASSPTVSTEAFF. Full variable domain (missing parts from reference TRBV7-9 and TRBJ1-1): DTGVSQNPRHKITKRGQNVTFRCDPISEHNRLYWYRQTLGQGPEFLTYFQNEAQLEKSRLLSDRFSAERPKGSFSTLEIQRTEQGDSAMYLCASSPTVSTEAFFGQGTRLTVV.

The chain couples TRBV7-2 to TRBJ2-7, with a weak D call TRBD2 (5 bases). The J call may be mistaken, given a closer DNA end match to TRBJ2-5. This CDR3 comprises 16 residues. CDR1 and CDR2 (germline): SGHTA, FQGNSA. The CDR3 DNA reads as TGTGCCAGCAGCTTGGATATAGGGCCGGGATCAGAGACCCAGTACTTC. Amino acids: CASSLDIGPGSETQYF.

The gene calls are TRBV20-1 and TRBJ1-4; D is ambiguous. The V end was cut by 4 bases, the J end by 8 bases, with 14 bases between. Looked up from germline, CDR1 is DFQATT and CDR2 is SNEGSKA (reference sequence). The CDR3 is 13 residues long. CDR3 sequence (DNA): TGCAGTGCTACCGGGTCGGTCCGGGAAAAACTGTTTTTT. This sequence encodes CSATGSVREKLFF.

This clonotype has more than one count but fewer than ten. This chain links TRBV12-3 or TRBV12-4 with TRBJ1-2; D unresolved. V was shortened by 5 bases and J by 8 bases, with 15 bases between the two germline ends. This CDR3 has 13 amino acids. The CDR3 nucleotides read TGTGCCAGCAGTGCCCAGGTGGGTCGCGGCTACACCTTC. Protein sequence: CASSAQVGRGYTF.

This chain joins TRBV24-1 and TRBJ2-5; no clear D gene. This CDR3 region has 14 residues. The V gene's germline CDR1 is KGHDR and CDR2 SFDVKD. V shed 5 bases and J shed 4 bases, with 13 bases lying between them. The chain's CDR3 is CATSVRGTRETQYF. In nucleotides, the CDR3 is TGTGCCACCAGTGTACGAGGCACCCGAGAGACCCAGTACTTC.

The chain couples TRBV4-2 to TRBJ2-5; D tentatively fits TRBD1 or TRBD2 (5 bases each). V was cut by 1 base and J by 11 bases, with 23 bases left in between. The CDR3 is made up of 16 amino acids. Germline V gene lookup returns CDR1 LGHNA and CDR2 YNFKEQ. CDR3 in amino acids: CASSQGAGWTRNEQYF. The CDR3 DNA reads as TGTGCCAGCAGCCAAGGCGCAGGGTGGACTCGGAATGAGCAGTACTTC.

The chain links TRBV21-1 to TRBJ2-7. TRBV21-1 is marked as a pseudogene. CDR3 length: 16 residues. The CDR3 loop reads CASSKVETIAPYEQYF. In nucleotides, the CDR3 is TGTGCCAGCAGCAAAGTAGAAACTATCGCTCCCTACGAGCAGTACTTC.

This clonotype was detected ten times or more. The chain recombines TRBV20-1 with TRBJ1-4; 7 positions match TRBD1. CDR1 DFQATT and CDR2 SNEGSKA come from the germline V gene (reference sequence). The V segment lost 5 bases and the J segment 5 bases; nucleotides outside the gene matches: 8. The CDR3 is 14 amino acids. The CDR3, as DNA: TGCAGTGCTGGCGTGACAGGGCAAAATGAAAAACTGTTTTTT. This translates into CSAGVTGQNEKLFF.

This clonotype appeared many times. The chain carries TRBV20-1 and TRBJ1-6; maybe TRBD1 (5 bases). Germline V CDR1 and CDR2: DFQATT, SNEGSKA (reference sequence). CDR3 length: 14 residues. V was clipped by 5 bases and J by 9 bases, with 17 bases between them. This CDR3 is CSALRGPGGSPLHF. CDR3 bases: TGCAGTGCTCTCCGGGGCCCCGGCGGTTCACCCCTCCACTTT.

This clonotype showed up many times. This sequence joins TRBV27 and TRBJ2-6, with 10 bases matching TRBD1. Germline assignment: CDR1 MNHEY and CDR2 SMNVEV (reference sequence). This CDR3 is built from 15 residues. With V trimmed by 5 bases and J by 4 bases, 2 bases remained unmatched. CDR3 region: CASSRQGAGANVLTF. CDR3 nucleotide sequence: TGTGCCAGCAGTAGACAGGGGGCGGGGGCCAACGTCCTGACTTTC.

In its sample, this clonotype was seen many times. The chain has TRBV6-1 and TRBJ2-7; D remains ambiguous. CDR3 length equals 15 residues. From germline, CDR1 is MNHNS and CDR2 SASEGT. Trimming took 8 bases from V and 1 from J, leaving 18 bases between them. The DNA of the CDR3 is TGTGCCAGCGCAGCCCGGTCGACCAGGTCCTACGAGCAGTACTTC. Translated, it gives CASAARSTRSYEQYF.